Sequencing of this T cell receptor beta chain was carried out in a study of early T cells in non-severe SARS-CoV-2 infection. The CDR3 runs 15 residues. V was clipped by 5 bases and J by 2 bases, with 14 bases between them. Germline V CDR1 and CDR2: ENHRY, SYGVKD. One entry per CDR3 protein, called by TCRdb with MiXCR from the 5' RACE reads. The table shows under 45,000 distinct CDR3 sequences, with around 7% occurring only once. The receptor was derived from an adult who was a healthcare worker with PCR-confirmed SARS-CoV-2 infection or an uninfected control (not recorded which). V usage is TRBV10-3 and J usage is TRBJ2-3, with D perhaps matching TRBD1 (6 bases). Sample: whole blood, taken at baseline. Here the CDR3 DNA reads TGTGCCATCAGTCCCGGACAGAGTTACACAGATACGCAGTATTTT. This codes for CAISPGQSYTDTQYF.